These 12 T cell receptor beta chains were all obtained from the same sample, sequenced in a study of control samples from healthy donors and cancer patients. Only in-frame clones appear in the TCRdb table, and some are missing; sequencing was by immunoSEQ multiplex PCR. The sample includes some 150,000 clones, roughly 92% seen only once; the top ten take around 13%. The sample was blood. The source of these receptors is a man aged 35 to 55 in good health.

DNA of the CDR3: TGTGCCAGCAGCCAAGATCCGGAGCGGGGGGATGTAGATACGCAGTATTTT. Its protein is CASSQDPERGDVDTQYF. This chain connects TRBV3-1 (or the pseudogene TRBV3-2) to TRBJ2-3, with 9 bases matching TRBD2. Germline-derived CDR1 and CDR2 are LGHDT and YNNKEL (reference sequence). Trimming took 0 bases from V and 5 from J; bases not matched to a gene: 9. The CDR3 spans 17 residues.

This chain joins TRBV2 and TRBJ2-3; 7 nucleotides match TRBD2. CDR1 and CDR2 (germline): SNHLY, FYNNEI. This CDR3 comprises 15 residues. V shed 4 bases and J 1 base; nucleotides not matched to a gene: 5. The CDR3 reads CASSGAGEGTDTQYF. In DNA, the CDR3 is TGTGCCAGCAGTGGGGCGGGAGAAGGCACAGATACGCAGTATTTT.

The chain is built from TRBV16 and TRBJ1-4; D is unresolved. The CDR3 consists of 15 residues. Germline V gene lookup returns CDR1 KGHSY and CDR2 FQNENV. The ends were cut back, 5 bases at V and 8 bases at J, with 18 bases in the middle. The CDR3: CASSSRGGDKEKLFF. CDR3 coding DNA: TGTGCCAGCAGCTCTCGGGGAGGAGATAAAGAAAAACTGTTTTTT.

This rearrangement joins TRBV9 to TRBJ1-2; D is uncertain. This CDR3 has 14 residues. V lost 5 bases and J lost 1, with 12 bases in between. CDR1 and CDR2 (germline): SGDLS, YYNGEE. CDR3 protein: CASRGGPYNYGYTF. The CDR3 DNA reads TGTGCCAGCAGGGGAGGTCCATATAACTATGGCTACACCTTC.

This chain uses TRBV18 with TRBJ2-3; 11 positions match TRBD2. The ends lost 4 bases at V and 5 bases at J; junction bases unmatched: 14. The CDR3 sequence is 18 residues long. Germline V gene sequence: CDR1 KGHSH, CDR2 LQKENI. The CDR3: CASSQGAASGRMLDTQYF. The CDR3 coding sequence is TGTGCCAGCTCACAGGGGGCTGCTAGCGGGAGGATGCTAGATACGCAGTATTTT.

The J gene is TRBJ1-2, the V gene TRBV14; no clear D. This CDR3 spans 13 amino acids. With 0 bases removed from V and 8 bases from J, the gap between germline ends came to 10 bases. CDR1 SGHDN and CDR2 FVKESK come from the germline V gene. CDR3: CASSQEQIRGYTF. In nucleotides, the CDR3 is TGTGCCAGCAGCCAAGAACAGATAAGAGGCTACACCTTC.

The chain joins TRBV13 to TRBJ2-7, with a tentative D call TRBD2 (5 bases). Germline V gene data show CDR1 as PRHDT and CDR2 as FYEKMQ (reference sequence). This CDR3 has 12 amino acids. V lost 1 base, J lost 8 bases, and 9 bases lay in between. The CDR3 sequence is CASSLVGEQQYF. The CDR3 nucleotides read TGTGCCAGCAGCTTAGTCGGGGAGCAGCAGTACTTC. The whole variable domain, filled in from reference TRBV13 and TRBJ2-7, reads AAGVIQSPRHLIKEKRETATLKCYPIPRHDTVYWYQQGPGQDPQFLISFYEKMQSDKGSIPDRFSAQQFSDYHSELNMSSLELGDSALYFCASSLVGEQQYFGPGTRLTVT.

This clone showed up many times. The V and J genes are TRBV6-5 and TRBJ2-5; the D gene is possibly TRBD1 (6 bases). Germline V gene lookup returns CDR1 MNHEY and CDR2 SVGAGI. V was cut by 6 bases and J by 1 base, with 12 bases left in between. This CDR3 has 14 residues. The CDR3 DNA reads TGTGCCAGCAGATCGGACAGACTCCAAGAGACCCAGTACTTC. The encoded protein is CASRSDRLQETQYF.

The CDR3 DNA sequence: TGTGCCAGCAGAGTCGACACTAGCACAGATACGCAGTATTTT. It codes for CASRVDTSTDTQYF. This chain links TRBV6-6 with TRBJ2-3; D is undetermined. Trimming removed 6 bases at V and 0 bases at J, with 10 bases between. This CDR3 has 14 amino acids. Germline V gene sequence: CDR1 MNHNY, CDR2 SVGAGI (reference sequence).

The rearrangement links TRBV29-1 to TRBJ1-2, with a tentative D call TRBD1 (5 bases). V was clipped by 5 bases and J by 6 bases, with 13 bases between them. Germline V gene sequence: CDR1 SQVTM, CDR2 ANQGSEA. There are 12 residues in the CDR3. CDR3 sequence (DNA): TGCAGCGTTAACGGAGCGGGGGATGGCTACACCTTC. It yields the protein CSVNGAGDGYTF.

In DNA, the CDR3 is TGTGCCAGCAGTGCTAGGGGTTGGAATGGCTACACCTTC. It specifies CASSARGWNGYTF. The chain carries TRBV2 and TRBJ1-2, with TRBD1 as a possible D gene (5 bases). The CDR3 loop spans 13 amino acids. Between the trimmed V and J ends, which lost 4 bases and 6 bases, there was a span of 12 bases. The germline V gene has CDR1 SNHLY and CDR2 FYNNEI.

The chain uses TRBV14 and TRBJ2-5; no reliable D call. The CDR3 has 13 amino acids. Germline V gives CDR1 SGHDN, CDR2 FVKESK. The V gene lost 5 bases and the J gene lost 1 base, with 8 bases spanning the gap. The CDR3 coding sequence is TGTGCCAGCAGCGGGGTGGCCCAAGAGACCCAGTACTTC. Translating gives CASSGVAQETQYF.